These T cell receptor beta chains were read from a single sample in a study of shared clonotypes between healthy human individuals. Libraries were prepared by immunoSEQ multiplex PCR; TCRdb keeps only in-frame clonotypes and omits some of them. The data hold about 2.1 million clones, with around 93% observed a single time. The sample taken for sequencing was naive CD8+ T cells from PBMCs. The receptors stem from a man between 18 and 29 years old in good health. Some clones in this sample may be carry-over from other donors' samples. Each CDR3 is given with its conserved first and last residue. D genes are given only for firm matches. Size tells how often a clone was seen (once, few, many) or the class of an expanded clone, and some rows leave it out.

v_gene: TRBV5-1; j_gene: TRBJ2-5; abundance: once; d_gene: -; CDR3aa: CASSGDSRETQYF; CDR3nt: TGCGCCAGCAGCGGGGACTCGCGAGAGACCCAGTACTTC
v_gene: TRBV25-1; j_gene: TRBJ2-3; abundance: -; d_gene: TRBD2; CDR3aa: CASSGGLAGLTDTQYF; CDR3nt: TGTGCCAGCAGTGGGGGACTAGCGGGCCTCACAGATACGCAGTATTTT
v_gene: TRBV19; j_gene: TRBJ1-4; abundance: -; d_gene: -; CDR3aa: CASTRWGRINEKLFF; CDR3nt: TGTGCCAGTACCAGATGGGGGCGGATTAATGAAAAACTGTTTTTT
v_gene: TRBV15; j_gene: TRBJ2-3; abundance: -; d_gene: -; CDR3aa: CATSSAHNQAAVTQYF; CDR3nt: TGTGCCACCAGCAGTGCGCATAACCAGGCGGCAGTTACGCAGTATTTT
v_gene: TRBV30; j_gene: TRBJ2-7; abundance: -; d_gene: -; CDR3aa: CAWSTLPREQYF; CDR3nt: TGTGCCTGGAGCACGCTTCCTCGCGAGCAGTACTTC
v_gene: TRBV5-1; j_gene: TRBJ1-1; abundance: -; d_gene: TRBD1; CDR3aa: CASSLATTGGNTEAFF; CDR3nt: TGCGCCAGCAGCTTGGCAACTACAGGGGGGAACACTGAAGCTTTCTTT
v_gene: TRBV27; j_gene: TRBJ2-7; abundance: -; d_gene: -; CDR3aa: CASSLFGPGGVREQYF; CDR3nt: TGTGCCAGCAGTTTATTTGGGCCAGGGGGGGTTCGCGAGCAGTACTTC
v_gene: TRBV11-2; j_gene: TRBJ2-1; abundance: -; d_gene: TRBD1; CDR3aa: CASSSSDREWSNNEQFF; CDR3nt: TGTGCCAGCAGCTCTTCGGACAGGGAGTGGTCCAACAATGAGCAGTTCTTC
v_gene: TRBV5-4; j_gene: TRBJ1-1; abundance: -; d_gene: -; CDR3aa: CASSLASGGESEAFF; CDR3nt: TGTGCCAGCAGCTTGGCCAGCGGAGGAGAGTCTGAAGCTTTCTTT
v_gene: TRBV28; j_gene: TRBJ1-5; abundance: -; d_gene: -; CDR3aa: CASRWDNSNQPQHF; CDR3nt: TGTGCCAGCAGGTGGGACAATAGCAATCAGCCCCAGCATTTT
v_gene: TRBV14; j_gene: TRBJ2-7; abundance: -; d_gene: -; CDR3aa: CASSQDDGSYEQYF; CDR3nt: TGTGCCAGCAGCCAAGATGATGGTTCCTACGAGCAGTACTTC
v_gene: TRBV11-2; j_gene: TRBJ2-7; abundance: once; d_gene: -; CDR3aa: CASSGRLSPLEQYF; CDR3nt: TGTGCCAGCAGCGGGAGGCTGTCCCCCCTCGAGCAGTACTTC
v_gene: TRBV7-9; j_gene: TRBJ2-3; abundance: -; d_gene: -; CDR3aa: CASSSRLVEADTQYF; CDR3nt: TGTGCCAGCAGCTCTAGACTAGTCGAGGCAGATACGCAGTATTTT
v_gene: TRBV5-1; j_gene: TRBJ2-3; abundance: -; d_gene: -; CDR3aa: CASSLDVGTETDTQYF; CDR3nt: TGCGCCAGCAGCTTGGACGTCGGGACCGAAACAGATACGCAGTATTTT
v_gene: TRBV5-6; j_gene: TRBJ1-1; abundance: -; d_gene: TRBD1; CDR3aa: CASNSYRGSTEAFF; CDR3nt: TGTGCCAGCAACTCTTACAGGGGAAGCACTGAAGCTTTCTTT
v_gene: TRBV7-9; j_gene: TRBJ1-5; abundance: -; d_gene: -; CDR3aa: CASSLANQPQHF; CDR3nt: TGTGCCAGCAGCTTAGCAAATCAGCCCCAGCATTTT
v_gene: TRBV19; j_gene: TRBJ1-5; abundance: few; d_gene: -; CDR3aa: CASSIRMGTNQPQHF; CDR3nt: TGTGCCAGTAGTATTCGAATGGGCACTAATCAGCCCCAGCATTTT
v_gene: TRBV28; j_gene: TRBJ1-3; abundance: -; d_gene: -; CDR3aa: CASSFFTGLSGNTIYF; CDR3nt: TGTGCCAGCAGTTTTTTTACAGGACTCTCTGGAAACACCATATATTTT
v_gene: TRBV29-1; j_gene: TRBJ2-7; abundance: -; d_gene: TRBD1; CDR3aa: CSVPGTGIYEQYF; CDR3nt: TGCAGCGTGCCTGGGACAGGGATCTACGAGCAGTACTTC
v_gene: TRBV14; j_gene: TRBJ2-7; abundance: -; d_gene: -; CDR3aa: CASSLGRIEQYF; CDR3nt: TGTGCCAGCAGCCTAGGCCGTATCGAGCAGTACTTC
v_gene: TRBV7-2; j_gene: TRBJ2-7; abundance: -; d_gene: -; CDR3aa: CASSLAVSSAYEQYF; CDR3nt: TGTGCCAGCAGCTTAGCGGTCAGTTCCGCCTACGAGCAGTACTTC
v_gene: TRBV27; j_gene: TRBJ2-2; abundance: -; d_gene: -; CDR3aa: CASSFNGMATGELFF; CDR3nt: TGTGCCAGCAGTTTTAACGGGATGGCCACCGGGGAGCTGTTTTTT
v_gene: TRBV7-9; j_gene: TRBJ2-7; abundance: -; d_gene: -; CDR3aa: CASSRDGPEQYF; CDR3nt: TGTGCCAGCAGTCGGGACGGACCCGAGCAGTACTTC
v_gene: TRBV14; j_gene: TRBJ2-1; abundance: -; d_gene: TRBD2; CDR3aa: CASRVAGGPGNEQFF; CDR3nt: TGTGCCAGCAGGGTAGCGGGAGGGCCGGGGAATGAGCAGTTCTTC
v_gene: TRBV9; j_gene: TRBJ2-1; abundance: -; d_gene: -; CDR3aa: CASSGSGSFGRQFF; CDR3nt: TGTGCCAGCAGCGGTTCAGGGTCTTTCGGTCGTCAGTTCTTC
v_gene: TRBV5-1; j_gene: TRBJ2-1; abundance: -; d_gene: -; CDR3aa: CASSPLGGNQWNEQFF; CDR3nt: TGCGCCAGCAGCCCCCTTGGGGGGAACCAGTGGAATGAGCAGTTCTTC
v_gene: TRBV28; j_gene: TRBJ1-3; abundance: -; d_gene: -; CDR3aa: CASSPHLRAAGNTIYF; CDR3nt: TGTGCCAGCAGTCCCCACTTGAGAGCGGCTGGAAACACCATATATTTT
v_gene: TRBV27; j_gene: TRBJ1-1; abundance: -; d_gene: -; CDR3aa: CASSPLGQGNEAFF; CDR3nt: TGTGCCAGCAGTCCCCTGGGACAAGGGAATGAAGCTTTCTTT
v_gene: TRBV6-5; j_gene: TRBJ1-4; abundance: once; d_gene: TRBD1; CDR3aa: CASSSDRVNEKLFF; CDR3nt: TGTGCCAGCAGTTCTGACAGGGTAAATGAAAAACTGTTTTTT
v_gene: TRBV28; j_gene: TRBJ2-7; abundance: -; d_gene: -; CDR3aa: CASSFSGTRYEQYF; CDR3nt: TGTGCCAGCAGTTTTTCCGGGACTCGCTACGAGCAGTACTTC
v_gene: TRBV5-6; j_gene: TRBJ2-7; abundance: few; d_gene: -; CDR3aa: CASSLGGSSYEQYF; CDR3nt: TGTGCCAGCAGCTTGGGGGGGAGCTCCTACGAGCAGTACTTC
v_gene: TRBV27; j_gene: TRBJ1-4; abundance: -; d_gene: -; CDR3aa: CASSYRATNEKLFF; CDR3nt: TGTGCCAGCAGTTACAGGGCTACTAATGAAAAACTGTTTTTT
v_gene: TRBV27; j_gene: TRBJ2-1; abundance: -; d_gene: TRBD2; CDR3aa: CASSLGLAYNEQFF; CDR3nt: TGTGCCAGCAGTTTGGGACTAGCCTACAATGAGCAGTTCTTC
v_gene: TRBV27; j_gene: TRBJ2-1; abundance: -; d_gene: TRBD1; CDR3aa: CATEGAGGEQFF; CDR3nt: TGTGCCACGGAGGGGGCAGGGGGCGAGCAGTTCTTC
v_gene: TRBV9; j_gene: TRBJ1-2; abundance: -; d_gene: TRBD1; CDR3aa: CASSPGTGDGYTF; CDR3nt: TGTGCCAGCAGCCCCGGGACAGGGGATGGCTACACCTTC
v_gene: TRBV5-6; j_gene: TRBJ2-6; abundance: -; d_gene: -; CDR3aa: CASSLVSSGANVLTF; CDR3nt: TGTGCCAGCAGCTTGGTTAGCTCTGGGGCCAACGTCCTGACTTTC
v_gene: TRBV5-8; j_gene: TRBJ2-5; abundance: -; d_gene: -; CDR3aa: CASRHGTLLGETQYF; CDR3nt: TGTGCCAGCAGGCACGGGACATTACTGGGAGAGACCCAGTACTTC
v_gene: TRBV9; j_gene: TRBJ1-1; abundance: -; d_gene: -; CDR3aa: CASSVVPGATEAFF; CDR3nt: TGTGCCAGCAGCGTAGTCCCGGGGGCCACTGAAGCTTTCTTT
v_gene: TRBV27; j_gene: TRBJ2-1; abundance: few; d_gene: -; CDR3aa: CASRAYNEQFF; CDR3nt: TGTGCCAGCAGGGCTTACAATGAGCAGTTCTTC
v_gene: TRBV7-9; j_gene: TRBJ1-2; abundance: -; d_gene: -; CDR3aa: CASSLSAGNYGYTF; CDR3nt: TGTGCCAGCAGCCTCTCGGCGGGAAACTATGGCTACACCTTC
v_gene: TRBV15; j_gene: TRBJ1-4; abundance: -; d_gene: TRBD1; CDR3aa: CATSRVGTAGEKLFF; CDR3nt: TGTGCCACCAGCAGAGTTGGGACAGCAGGCGAAAAACTGTTTTTT
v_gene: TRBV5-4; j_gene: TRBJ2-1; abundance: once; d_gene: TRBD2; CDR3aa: CASSPAGTSGRAVEGEQFF; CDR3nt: TGTGCCAGCAGCCCAGCTGGGACTAGCGGGAGGGCGGTAGAGGGTGAGCAGTTCTTC
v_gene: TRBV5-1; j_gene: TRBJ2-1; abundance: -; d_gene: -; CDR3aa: CASSLGQIRFF; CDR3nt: TGCGCCAGCAGCTTGGGACAGATTAGGTTCTTC
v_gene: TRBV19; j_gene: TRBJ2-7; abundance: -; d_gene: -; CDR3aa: CASSIRWGTHEQYF; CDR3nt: TGTGCCAGTAGTATTCGTTGGGGTACCCACGAGCAGTACTTC
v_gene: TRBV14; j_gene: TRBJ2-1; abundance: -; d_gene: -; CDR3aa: CASSPGVNEQFF; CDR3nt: TGTGCCAGCAGCCCCGGGGTGAATGAGCAGTTCTTC
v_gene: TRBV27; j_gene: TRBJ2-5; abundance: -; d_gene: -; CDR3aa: CASSLWAGHRETQYF; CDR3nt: TGTGCCAGCAGTTTATGGGCAGGGCATAGGGAGACCCAGTACTTC